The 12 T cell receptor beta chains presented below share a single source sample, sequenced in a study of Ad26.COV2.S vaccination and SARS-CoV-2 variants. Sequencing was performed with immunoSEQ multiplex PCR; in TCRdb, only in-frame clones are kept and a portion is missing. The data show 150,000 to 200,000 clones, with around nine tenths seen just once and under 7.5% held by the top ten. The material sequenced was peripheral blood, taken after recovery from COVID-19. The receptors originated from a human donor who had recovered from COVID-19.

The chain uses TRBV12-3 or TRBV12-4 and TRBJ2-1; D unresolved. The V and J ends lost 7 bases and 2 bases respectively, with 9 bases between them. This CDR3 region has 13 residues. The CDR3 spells CASIAATYNEQFF. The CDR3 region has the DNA TGTGCCAGCATTGCGGCTACCTACAATGAGCAGTTCTTC.

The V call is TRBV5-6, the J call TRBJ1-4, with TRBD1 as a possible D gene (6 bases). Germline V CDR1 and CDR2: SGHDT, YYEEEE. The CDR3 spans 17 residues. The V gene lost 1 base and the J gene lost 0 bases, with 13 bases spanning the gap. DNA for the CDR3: TGTGCCAGCAGCTTGTTCATAGACAGGACAACTAATGAAAAACTGTTTTTT. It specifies CASSLFIDRTTNEKLFF.

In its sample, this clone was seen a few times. The CDR3 DNA follows: TGTGCCAGCAGCCACGGGACAGGGGGCGGGGGCACTGAAGCTTTCTTT. Amino acid sequence: CASSHGTGGGGTEAFF. This chain joins TRBV3-1 (or the pseudogene TRBV3-2) and TRBJ1-1; TRBD1 aligns across 12 bases. Looked up from germline, CDR1 is LGHDT and CDR2 is YNNKEL (reference sequence). The CDR3 length is 16 residues. V lost 3 bases and J lost 4; bases outside the gene matches: 6.

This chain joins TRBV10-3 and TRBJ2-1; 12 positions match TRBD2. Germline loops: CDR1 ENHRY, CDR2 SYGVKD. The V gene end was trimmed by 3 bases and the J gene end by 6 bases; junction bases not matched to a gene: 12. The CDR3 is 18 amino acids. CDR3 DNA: TGTGCCATCAGTGACGGGCTAGCGGGGGGGCTCGGGCTCAATGAGCAGTTCTTC. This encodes CAISDGLAGGLGLNEQFF.

CDR3 loop: CASSPTGWNTEAFF. The CDR3 DNA is TGTGCCAGCAGTCCCACAGGGTGGAACACTGAAGCTTTCTTT. The gene calls are TRBV5-6 and TRBJ1-1; TRBD1 is a possible D gene (6 bases). V dropped 5 bases and J dropped 1 base, with 12 bases sitting between them. The CDR3 length is 14 residues. Germline loops: CDR1 SGHDT, CDR2 YYEEEE.

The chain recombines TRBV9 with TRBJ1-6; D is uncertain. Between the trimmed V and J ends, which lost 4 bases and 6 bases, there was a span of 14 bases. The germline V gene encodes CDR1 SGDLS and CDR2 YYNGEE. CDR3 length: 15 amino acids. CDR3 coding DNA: TGTGCCAGCAGCACCGGAAGTGGCGGTAATTCACCCCTCCACTTT. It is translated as CASSTGSGGNSPLHF.

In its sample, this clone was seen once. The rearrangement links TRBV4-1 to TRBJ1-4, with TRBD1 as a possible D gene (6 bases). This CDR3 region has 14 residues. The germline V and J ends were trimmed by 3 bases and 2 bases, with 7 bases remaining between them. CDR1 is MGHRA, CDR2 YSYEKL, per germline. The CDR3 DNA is TGCGCCAGCAGCCATACAGGGACTAATGAAAAACTGTTTTTT. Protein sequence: CASSHTGTNEKLFF.

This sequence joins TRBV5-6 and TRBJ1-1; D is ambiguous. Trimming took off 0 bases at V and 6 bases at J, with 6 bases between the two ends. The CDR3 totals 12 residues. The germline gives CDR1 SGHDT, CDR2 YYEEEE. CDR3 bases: TGTGCCAGCAGCTTGGCAAAAGCTGAAGCTTTCTTT. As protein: CASSLAKAEAFF.

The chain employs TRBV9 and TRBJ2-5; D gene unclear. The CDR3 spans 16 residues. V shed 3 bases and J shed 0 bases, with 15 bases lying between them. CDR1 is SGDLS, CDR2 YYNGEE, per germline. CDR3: CASSASPQINQETQYF. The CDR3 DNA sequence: TGTGCCAGCAGCGCTTCTCCCCAAATAAACCAAGAGACCCAGTACTTC.

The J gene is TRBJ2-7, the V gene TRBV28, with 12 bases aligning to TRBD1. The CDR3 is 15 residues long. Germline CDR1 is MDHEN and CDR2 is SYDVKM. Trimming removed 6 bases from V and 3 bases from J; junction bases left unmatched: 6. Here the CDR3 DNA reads TGTGCCAGCAGAGGGGACAGGGGGCCCTTCTACGAGCAGTACTTC. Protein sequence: CASRGDRGPFYEQYF.

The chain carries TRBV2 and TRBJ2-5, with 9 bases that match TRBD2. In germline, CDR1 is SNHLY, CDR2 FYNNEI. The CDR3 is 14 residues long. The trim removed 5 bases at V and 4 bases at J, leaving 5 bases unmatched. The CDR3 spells CASSRRTSVETQYF. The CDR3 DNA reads TGTGCCAGCAGTCGCCGGACTAGCGTAGAGACCCAGTACTTC.

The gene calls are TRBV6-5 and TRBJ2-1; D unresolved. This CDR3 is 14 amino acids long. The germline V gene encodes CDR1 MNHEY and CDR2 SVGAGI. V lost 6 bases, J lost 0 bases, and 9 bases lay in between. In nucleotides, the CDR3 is TGTGCCAGCAGGAGGCCCGGCTCCTACAATGAGCAGTTCTTC. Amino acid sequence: CASRRPGSYNEQFF.